The next 13 T cell receptor beta chains were all read from a single sample in a study of blood T cell repertoires in COVID-19. Assay used: immunoSEQ multiplex PCR; TCRdb lists only in-frame clones, some missing. The sample lists about 160,000 clones, approximately 84% seen once, with about a fifth in the top ten. Sequencing was done on a sample of peripheral blood. Receptor source: an elderly woman with acute or convalescent COVID-19.

The chain is built from TRBV5-1 and TRBJ2-7; D uncertain. CDR1 is SGHRS and CDR2 is YFSETQ in the germline V gene. Deletions cut 0 bases from V and 2 bases from J, with 6 bases between. The CDR3 loop spans 13 amino acids. CDR3 DNA: TGCGCCAGCAGCTTGGAGCTAACCTACGAGCAGTACTTC. This sequence encodes CASSLELTYEQYF.

This sequence joins TRBV2 and TRBJ2-1; D gene unclear. The V gene's germline CDR1 is SNHLY and CDR2 FYNNEI. Trimming cost V 3 bases and J 3 bases, with 6 bases left between them. This CDR3 has 13 amino acids. The CDR3 bases are TGTGCCAGCAGTGATAAGCACTACAATGAGCAGTTCTTC. This encodes CASSDKHYNEQFF.

The J gene is TRBJ1-1, the V gene TRBV7-8; D is unclear. The V end lost 1 base, the J end lost 1 base, and 7 bases lay between the germline ends. Germline V lookup: CDR1 SGHVS, CDR2 FQNEAQ. CDR3 length equals 14 residues. CDR3 DNA: TGTGCCAGCAGCTTAGACCCAGGGAACACTGAAGCTTTCTTT. Protein product: CASSLDPGNTEAFF.

This sequence joins TRBV9 and TRBJ2-2; 11 nucleotides agree with TRBD2. V was clipped by 6 bases and J by 5 bases; unmatched bases: 3. The CDR3 is 14 residues long. Per the germline V gene, CDR1 is SGDLS and CDR2 is YYNGEE. The CDR3 spells CASTGLAVTGELFF. CDR3 coding DNA: TGTGCCAGCACGGGACTAGCGGTGACCGGGGAGCTGTTTTTT.

V usage is TRBV6-6 and J usage is TRBJ2-1; TRBD2 agrees at 7 bases. Germline CDR1 MNHNY, CDR2 SVGAGI (reference sequence). This CDR3 spans 14 amino acids. V was pared by 5 bases and J by 5 bases, with 6 bases of the junction left unmatched. In DNA, the CDR3 is TGTGCCAGCAGTAGGGAGGGCCTCAACAATGAGCAGTTCTTC. Translated: CASSREGLNNEQFF.

The genes are TRBV12-5 and TRBJ1-6, with 9 nucleotides matching TRBD1. V was clipped by 10 bases and J by 5 bases; unmatched bases: 3. The CDR3 runs to 13 residues. CDR1 is LGHNT, CDR2 FRNRAP, per germline. CDR3 DNA sequence: TGTGCTACCAGACAGGGGGATAATTCACCCCTCCACTTT. Residues: CATRQGDNSPLHF. The variable domain in full, completed from reference TRBV12-5 and TRBJ1-6, reads DARVTQTPRHKVTEMGQEVTMRCQPILGHNTVFWYRQTMMQGLELLAYFRNRAPLDDSGMPKDRFSAEMPDATLATLKIQPSEPRDSAVYFCATRQGDNSPLHFGNGTRLTVT.

This clone has ten or more counts. The chain carries TRBV10-2 and TRBJ2-7; D is perhaps TRBD2 (6 bases). The germline CDR1 and CDR2 sequences are WSHSY and SAAADI. V was shortened by 3 bases and J by 6 bases, with 18 bases between the two germline ends. The CDR3 extends over 15 amino acids. The CDR3 DNA sequence: TGCGCCAGCAGTGACGGGTGGGAGGCCCCTCGCGAGCAGTACTTC. Translating gives CASSDGWEAPREQYF.

This clone was seen a few times. The chain combines TRBV27 with TRBJ2-3; TRBD2 agrees at 10 bases. V was pared by 11 bases and J by 2 bases, with 7 bases of the junction left unmatched. CDR3 length: 14 amino acids. Germline CDR1 reads MNHEY; CDR2 reads SMNVEV (reference sequence). The CDR3 loop reads CASRLAGFTDTQYF. The CDR3 nucleotides read TGTGCCTCCCGACTAGCGGGTTTCACAGATACGCAGTATTTT.

The chain is built from TRBV5-1 and TRBJ2-7; no reliable D call. The CDR3 covers 13 residues. Germline V gives CDR1 SGHRS, CDR2 YFSETQ. Between the trimmed V and J ends, which lost 3 bases and 5 bases, there was a span of 12 bases. The CDR3 here is CASSSSQMHEQYF. The CDR3 DNA follows: TGCGCCAGCAGCTCCTCACAGATGCACGAGCAGTACTTC.

In this sample, this clone turned up once. The chain couples TRBV24-1 to TRBJ2-7, with 12 bases fitting TRBD1. The J segment lost 6 bases and the V segment lost 2 bases, leaving 10 bases of the junction unmatched. The CDR3 covers 17 residues. Germline CDR1 is KGHDR and CDR2 is SFDVKD. The CDR3 DNA sequence: TGTGCCACCAGTGATTGCGGACCGGGACAGGGGGCTTGCGAGCAGTACTTC. Encoded protein: CATSDCGPGQGACEQYF.

The chain links TRBV5-4 to TRBJ1-6; TRBD1 is a possible D gene (6 bases). CDR3 length: 15 amino acids. V lost 4 bases, J lost 10 bases, and 18 bases lay in between. CDR1 is SGHNT and CDR2 is YYREEE in the germline V gene (reference sequence). The CDR3 region has the DNA TGTGCCAGCAGCGTCCGGGACAAGACGGGCTCACCCCTCCACTTT. Protein sequence: CASSVRDKTGSPLHF.

This chain links TRBV11-2 with TRBJ2-1, with 11 bases matching TRBD2. The V gene end was trimmed by 1 base and the J gene end by 10 bases; junction bases not matched to a gene: 15. There are 18 residues in the CDR3. Germline V lookup: CDR1 SGHAT, CDR2 FQNNGV. DNA for the CDR3: TGTGCCAGCAGCTTAGGAGGCATGGCTAGCGGGAGGCTAGGGGAGCAGTTCTTC. Encoded protein: CASSLGGMASGRLGEQFF.

The chain links TRBV6-2 or TRBV6-3 to TRBJ2-5, with D possibly matching TRBD1 (5 bases). Trimming pared 2 bases from V and 1 base from J, leaving 8 bases between. This CDR3 has 14 residues. Germline values: CDR1 MNHEY, CDR2 SVGEGT. The CDR3 region has the DNA TGTGCCAGCAGTTACGCAGGGTTCCAAGAGACCCAGTACTTC. Amino acid sequence: CASSYAGFQETQYF.